The T cell receptor (beta chain) under discussion was sequenced for a study of T cell responses to AZD1222 COVID-19 vaccine. Overall study findings and caveats: Two AZD1222 doses significantly raised spike-specific TCR breadth and depth over controls.

CDR1 MNHEY and CDR2 SMNVEV come from the germline V gene (reference sequence). V dropped 5 bases and J dropped 3 bases, with 11 bases sitting between them. The CDR3 sequence is 13 residues long. Produced via immunoSEQ multiplex PCR; TCRdb's table is partial and in-frame only. This sample has 100,000 to 150,000 clones; 92% occur once, and the top ten carry 1.1%. A remark on this clone: Its target is unknown.

The chain joins TRBV27 to TRBJ2-7, with D perhaps assigned TRBD1 or TRBD2 (5 bases each). This TCR was sampled from an adult in good health. The specimen comprised peripheral blood, sampled on day 0 of AZD1222 vaccination. This chain's CDR3 is CASSQQGVYEQYF. The CDR3 DNA is TGTGCCAGCAGTCAGCAGGGAGTCTACGAGCAGTACTTC.